This T cell receptor beta chain derives from a study of intratumoral heterogeneity in liver cancer. General notes on the study: Across the full roughly 15-patient cohort, most patients were male and a median age of around 64 years was recorded. RNA-seq, DNA sequencing, TCR-seq and SNP array data from multiple regions of hepatocellular carcinoma specimens were combined in the study to investigate intratumor heterogeneity. The full cohort included around 72 multiregional samples from about 15 HCC patients, consisting of fewer than 55 tumoral regions and 20 adjacent nontumoral regions.

Paper-wide results and their limitations: A relatively low patient number and under-sampled tumor-infiltrating lymphocyte representation were acknowledged by the authors as limitations. TCR sequencing reportedly confirmed RNA-seq-based estimates of regional differences in tumor-infiltrating lymphocyte burden. Within each of the two sequenced patients, overall T cell clonality showed no significant difference between tumor regions. In each sequenced patient, tumor region a showed significantly more unique T-cell clonal expansions than tumor region b.

Samples with the label H were taken from distinct, geographically separated regions of the hepatocellular carcinoma nodule. Every patient had early-stage hepatocellular carcinoma and received no therapy prior to surgical resection. Sampled areas lacked macroscopic evidence of necrosis or hemorrhage. In two patients, TCR sequencing (ImmunoSeq) was performed on multiple regions. Frozen resection tissue samples were collected at least 1 cm apart from each other. Genomic DNA was extracted from bulk tissue using the DNeasy blood and tissue kit. TCR beta chain CDR3 regions were sequenced from genomic DNA using the immunoSEQ assay. Rearranged VDJ segments were amplified with primers that anneal to V and J segments. Regarding the original processing steps: The ImmunoSeq Analyzer software was used to calculate clonality and richness metrics. To find clones with differing abundance between regions, Fisher's exact test was applied together with a beta-binomial method for extra stringency. Not all clones reach the TCRdb copy of this immuneACCESS table, which keeps in-frame sequences only. Checked studies attribute under half of the gap to unresolved V genes and leave the rest unexplained. V, J and clone size were drawn from that table, and D and trimming were deduced from the DNA. This sample is represented by around 6,200 clones; 71% of them were singletons. Around 42% of the sample is taken by the ten largest.

Of note for this clone: Its antigen remains unidentified. Qualities for individual bases were not recorded, and no much larger clone is one base off.

This receptor was obtained from a woman aged 70-85 years with hepatocellular carcinoma. The source was tumor tissue, collected before any cancer treatment.

The bases read TGTGCCACCAGCAACTACCTGGGTCCCTATCAGCCCCAGCATTTT. Translated, it gives CATSNYLGPYQPQHF. The chain couples TRBV15 to TRBJ1-5, with the D gene too uncertain to name. Per the germline V gene (reference sequence), LNHNV is the CDR1 and YYDKDF is the CDR2. Relative to germline, V is 4 bases shorter and J is 5 bases shorter, with 15 bases between their ends. Including the terminal cysteine and phenylalanine, the CDR3 comprises 15 residues. Just CDR3 DNA is preserved here, 45 bases in frame from base 1.